The clone carrying this T cell receptor (beta chain) has only a few counts. What it recognizes is unknown. This record belongs to a study of CD8+CD57+ T cells in acquired aplastic anemia. For the study at large: DNA per sorted CD4+ or CD8+ sample ranged about 0.17 to 27.4 ug, averaging roughly 3.5 ug. Sequencing produced an average of roughly 11 million reads per healthy donor for CD4+ cells.

The study profiled TCR beta VDJ and CDR3 using genomic DNA as template. Each CDR3 protein is one row after TCRdb ran MiXCR on the reads. The sample yields 180,000 or so distinct CDR3 sequences, less than 55% seen once. Study-level points and caveats: Patients and controls shared under 35 CD8+ CDR3 sequences, which appeared highly expressed in patients and within their immunodominant clones.

The germline V gene encodes CDR1 SGHVS and CDR2 FNYEAQ. Trimming cost V 5 bases and J 6 bases; bases outside gene matches: 8. The CDR3 extends over 15 amino acids. Sequencing input: sorted CD4+, CD8+, or CD8+CD57+ T cells (not recorded which) from PBMCs. The chain links TRBV7-6 to TRBJ2-1; 9 bases align to TRBD1. This TCR came from a human donor in good health. DNA for the CDR3: TGTGCCAGCAGCAGGGGACAGGGAGTGATCAATGAGCAGTTCTTC. It yields the protein CASSRGQGVINEQFF.